Listed below are T cell receptor beta chains from one sample, sequenced in a study of beta chain features in type 1 diabetes. TCRdb's table, derived via immunoSEQ multiplex PCR, lists solely in-frame clones and lacks some. The repertoire consists of fewer than 350,000 clones, with under 8.5% occurring once and the leading ten covering roughly 1%. Material for sequencing was central memory CD4+ T cells from blood. The receptor source for this set is a woman under 30 in good health. Both conserved end residues are part of each CDR3. Fields, in order: V gene, J gene, CDR3 protein.

v_gene: TRBV30
j_gene: TRBJ1-4
CDR3aa: CAWNSPPANEKLFF

v_gene: TRBV5-1
j_gene: TRBJ2-1
CDR3aa: CASSLIGDNEQFF

v_gene: TRBV5-1
j_gene: TRBJ2-5
CDR3aa: CASSTGQGGETQYF

v_gene: TRBV5-1
j_gene: TRBJ1-2
CDR3aa: CASHRDTTSYGYTF

v_gene: TRBV5-4
j_gene: TRBJ2-7
CDR3aa: CASSLEIAYEQYF

v_gene: TRBV9
j_gene: TRBJ2-3
CDR3aa: CASSEPRDTQYF

v_gene: TRBV7-2
j_gene: TRBJ2-7
CDR3aa: CASSLMGVAVEQYF

v_gene: TRBV29-1
j_gene: TRBJ2-1
CDR3aa: CSVEAGTRNNEQFF

v_gene: TRBV27
j_gene: TRBJ1-1
CDR3aa: CASTSPTGAFF

v_gene: TRBV4-3
j_gene: TRBJ2-3
CDR3aa: CASSQAGRTDTQYF

v_gene: TRBV6-1
j_gene: TRBJ1-2
CDR3aa: CASRQGSYGYTF

v_gene: TRBV7-2
j_gene: TRBJ2-2
CDR3aa: CASSSTGGRGELFF

v_gene: TRBV4-1
j_gene: TRBJ2-1
CDR3aa: CASSQTMTGAYNEQFF

v_gene: TRBV7-3
j_gene: TRBJ2-5
CDR3aa: CASSLSRDQETQYF

v_gene: TRBV5-1
j_gene: TRBJ1-3
CDR3aa: CASSPNGQASSGNTIYF

v_gene: TRBV7-9
j_gene: TRBJ1-3
CDR3aa: CASSSIWDEADGNTIYF

v_gene: TRBV5-4
j_gene: TRBJ2-5
CDR3aa: CASSPTLTGETQYF

v_gene: TRBV5-1
j_gene: TRBJ2-1
CDR3aa: CASSLAASGGYNEQFF

v_gene: TRBV5-1
j_gene: TRBJ1-4
CDR3aa: CASSFRGATNEKLFF

v_gene: TRBV7-8
j_gene: TRBJ2-5
CDR3aa: CASIRLGQGLKETQYF

v_gene: TRBV7-2
j_gene: TRBJ1-2
CDR3aa: CASSFQRGDRGGYTF

v_gene: TRBV29-1
j_gene: TRBJ2-6
CDR3aa: CSVAGTGHSSGANVLTF

v_gene: TRBV19
j_gene: TRBJ1-2
CDR3aa: CASSPRDRNGYTF

v_gene: TRBV7-2
j_gene: TRBJ2-3
CDR3aa: CASSHGADTQYF

v_gene: TRBV6-6
j_gene: TRBJ2-1
CDR3aa: CASSSHGGFDNEQFF

v_gene: TRBV11-3
j_gene: TRBJ2-1
CDR3aa: CASSSQNEQFF

v_gene: TRBV7-9
j_gene: TRBJ1-4
CDR3aa: CASSFGTGADEKLFF

v_gene: TRBV7-8
j_gene: TRBJ1-5
CDR3aa: CASSSVYQPQHF

v_gene: TRBV7-9
j_gene: TRBJ2-5
CDR3aa: CASSQGGTQYF

v_gene: TRBV5-5
j_gene: TRBJ2-2
CDR3aa: CASSFGSNTGELFF

v_gene: TRBV7-8
j_gene: TRBJ2-3
CDR3aa: CASSLARSGRVDTQYF

v_gene: TRBV30
j_gene: TRBJ1-4
CDR3aa: CAWSPGQGREKLFF

v_gene: TRBV4-1
j_gene: TRBJ1-4
CDR3aa: CASSQDRTGTNEKLFF

v_gene: TRBV7-2
j_gene: TRBJ2-5
CDR3aa: CASSPGTGETQYF

v_gene: TRBV10-3
j_gene: TRBJ1-2
CDR3aa: CAISEAGSNYGYTF

v_gene: TRBV4-3
j_gene: TRBJ1-6
CDR3aa: CASSPWAGTYSPLHF

v_gene: TRBV13
j_gene: TRBJ2-5
CDR3aa: CASSEGGETQYF

v_gene: TRBV6-6
j_gene: TRBJ2-5
CDR3aa: CASSYSAGEEKTQYF

v_gene: TRBV7-6
j_gene: TRBJ2-1
CDR3aa: CASSPSQRGFNNEQFF

v_gene: TRBV20-1
j_gene: TRBJ2-7
CDR3aa: CSANRGYEQYF

v_gene: TRBV4-3
j_gene: TRBJ2-5
CDR3aa: CASSQDLGGGETQYF

v_gene: TRBV7-2
j_gene: TRBJ2-7
CDR3aa: CASSYRVGGVSYEQYF

v_gene: TRBV15
j_gene: TRBJ2-1
CDR3aa: CATSRSPSQGWGSEQFF

v_gene: TRBV11-2
j_gene: TRBJ1-5
CDR3aa: CASSLDWGQPQHF

v_gene: TRBV5-6
j_gene: TRBJ1-5
CDR3aa: CASSYQGLNQPQHF

v_gene: TRBV7-2
j_gene: TRBJ2-3
CDR3aa: CASSSTGTSVNTQYF

v_gene: TRBV6-1
j_gene: TRBJ1-6
CDR3aa: CASSEGRNSPLHF

v_gene: TRBV13
j_gene: TRBJ1-1
CDR3aa: CASSPGFYTEAFF

v_gene: TRBV2
j_gene: TRBJ2-7
CDR3aa: CASSAYSAGGGYEQYF

v_gene: TRBV21-1
j_gene: TRBJ2-7
CDR3aa: CASSKGELWDPKSYEQYF

v_gene: TRBV7-3
j_gene: TRBJ1-1
CDR3aa: CASSQGQSRTEAFF

v_gene: TRBV4-1
j_gene: TRBJ2-3
CDR3aa: CASSPRLDLHTQYF

v_gene: TRBV5-6
j_gene: TRBJ2-1
CDR3aa: CASSKPSGDYNEQFF

v_gene: TRBV30
j_gene: TRBJ2-7
CDR3aa: CAWAGWSYEQYF

v_gene: TRBV7-3
j_gene: TRBJ2-2
CDR3aa: CASSLDPPKNTGELFF